Below are 31 T cell receptor beta chains sequenced from a single sample in a study of patients and donors after allogeneic stem cell transplantation. TCRdb processed the RT-PCR reads anew with MiXCR; each CDR3 protein has one entry. The sample gives approximately 200,000 distinct CDR3 sequences, over 30% of which show up once; 9.5% to 13% is in the top ten. Source material: blood, either unsorted or a sorted T cell fraction (not recorded which). The receptors derive from a human donor who was either an allogeneic HSCT recipient or a stem cell or donor lymphocyte infusion donor (not recorded which). It is not recorded whose cells these are; they may come from a transplant donor.

The chain has TRBV18 and TRBJ1-2; the D is unclear. Germline-derived CDR1 and CDR2 are KGHSH and LQKENI. This CDR3 is built from 14 residues. Trimming took off 4 bases at V and 8 bases at J, with 17 bases between the two ends. DNA of the CDR3: TGTGCCAGCTCACTTCCCTACAGTTTGCGCGGCTACACCTTC. Its translation is CASSLPYSLRGYTF.

The chain is built from TRBV10-3 and TRBJ1-2; no reliable D call. This CDR3 is 14 amino acids long. The germline V gene encodes CDR1 ENHRY and CDR2 SYGVKD. Between the trimmed V and J ends, which lost 0 bases and 6 bases, there was a span of 11 bases. The CDR3 DNA reads TGTGCCATCAGTGAGTCGGACCGACGCGATGGCTACACCTTC. Encoded protein: CAISESDRRDGYTF.

This chain uses TRBV4-1 with TRBJ2-4; D gene ambiguous. CDR3 length equals 15 residues. Germline CDR1 is MGHRA and CDR2 is YSYEKL. The V end was cut by 1 base, the J end by 0 bases, with 7 bases between. CDR3 sequence reads: CASSQGILAKNIQYF. The CDR3, as DNA: TGCGCCAGCAGCCAAGGAATTTTAGCCAAAAACATTCAGTACTTC.

The chain employs TRBV19 and TRBJ1-1; a weak D match, TRBD1 (6 bases). V shed 4 bases and J shed 0 bases, with 15 bases lying between them. Germline assignment: CDR1 LNHDA and CDR2 SQIVND (reference sequence). CDR3 length equals 16 residues. The CDR3 nucleotides read TGTGCCAGTAGTACAAAGACAGGATGGGTGAACACTGAAGCTTTCTTT. It encodes CASSTKTGWVNTEAFF.

V gene TRBV7-3 combines with J gene TRBJ1-5; D unclear. The CDR3 loop spans 13 amino acids. Germline values: CDR1 SGHTA, CDR2 FQGTGA. Trimming stripped 5 bases from V and 6 bases from J, with 11 bases between. CDR3 sequence reads: CASSTVIGQPQHF. For the CDR3, the DNA is TGTGCCAGCAGCACAGTTATCGGTCAGCCCCAGCATTTT. The variable domain in full, with the rest retrieved from reference TRBV7-3 and TRBJ1-5, is GAGVSQTPSNKVTEKGKYVELRCDPISGHTALYWYRQSLGQGPEFLIYFQGTGAADDSGLPNDRFFAVRPEGSVSTLKIQRTERGDSAVYLCASSTVIGQPQHFGDGTRLSIL.

This clonotype occurred a few times. This chain uses TRBV4-1 with TRBJ2-7, with D unresolved. This CDR3 comprises 13 residues. The ends were cut back, 2 bases at V and 3 bases at J, with 8 bases in the middle. Per the germline V gene, CDR1 is MGHRA and CDR2 is YSYEKL. CDR3 sequence: CASSQLGNYEQYF. The CDR3 DNA reads as TGCGCCAGCAGCCAATTGGGGAACTACGAGCAGTACTTC.

This clonotype occurred a few times. The chain joins TRBV6-5 to TRBJ2-3, with 9 bases fitting TRBD1. The V gene's germline CDR1 is MNHEY and CDR2 SVGAGI. V lost 0 bases and J lost 3; bases outside the gene matches: 4. The CDR3 runs 16 residues. The CDR3 DNA is TGTGCCAGCAGTTACTCGCCAGGGACAGGGACAGATACGCAGTATTTT. Its protein is CASSYSPGTGTDTQYF.

The gene calls are TRBV20-1 and TRBJ2-7, with 7 bases identical to TRBD1. Germline CDR1 is DFQATT and CDR2 is SNEGSKA (reference sequence). Trimming at V came to 6 bases and at J to 7 bases, leaving 3 bases not matched to a gene. The CDR3 runs to 10 residues. The CDR3 nucleotides read TGCAGTGCCCAGGGGGAGGAGCAGTACTTC. Translated: CSAQGEEQYF.

This rearrangement joins TRBV28 to TRBJ1-5; perhaps TRBD1 as D (6 bases). The CDR3 length is 13 residues. Trimming shortened V by 5 bases and J by 9 bases, and 14 bases separated the two germline ends. Germline lookup yields CDR1 MDHEN and CDR2 SYDVKM. CDR3 coding DNA: TGTGCCAGCAGTGAATATCAGGGGACGCCCCAGCATTTT. Translated: CASSEYQGTPQHF.

The chain employs TRBV20-1 and TRBJ1-2, with a tentative D call TRBD1 (5 bases). Between the trimmed V and J ends, which lost 6 bases and 3 bases, there was a span of 14 bases. Germline CDR1 DFQATT, CDR2 SNEGSKA (reference sequence). CDR3 length: 13 amino acids. The CDR3 DNA reads as TGCAGTGCCTCTCCCGGACATTACTATGGCTACACCTTC. This encodes CSASPGHYYGYTF.

This chain uses TRBV7-9 with TRBJ1-4; 7 bases fit TRBD1. J was trimmed by 1 base and V by 5 bases; bases with no gene match: 1. This CDR3 comprises 14 residues. Germline V gene data show CDR1 as SEHNR and CDR2 as FQNEAQ (reference sequence). CDR3 amino acids: CASSPGGTNEKLFF. The DNA of the CDR3 is TGTGCCAGCAGCCCAGGGGGAACTAATGAAAAACTGTTTTTT.

The CDR3 DNA reads as TGTGCCAGCAGCTTGCGGGGCATGAACACTGAAGCTTTCTTT. Encoded protein: CASSLRGMNTEAFF. This chain connects TRBV5-6 to TRBJ1-1, with a possible D match to TRBD1 (5 bases). The CDR3 contains 14 residues. The V end was cut by 1 base, the J end by 0 bases, with 7 bases between. Germline V gives CDR1 SGHDT, CDR2 YYEEEE.

The V call is TRBV7-2, the J call TRBJ2-2; 10 bases are shared with TRBD1. V dropped 5 bases and J dropped 4; count of bases not matched to a gene: 7. Germline CDR1 reads SGHTA; CDR2 reads FQGNSA. This CDR3 is built from 16 residues. For the CDR3, the DNA is TGTGCCAGCAGCCATCCGGGACAGGGGACCACCGGGGAGCTGTTTTTT. It yields the protein CASSHPGQGTTGELFF. Variable domain in full (rest from reference TRBV7-2 and TRBJ2-2): GAGVSQSPSNKVTEKGKDVELRCDPISGHTALYWYRQSLGQGLEFLIYFQGNSAPDKSGLPSDRFSAERTGGSVSTLTIQRTQQEDSAVYLCASSHPGQGTTGELFFGEGSRLTVL.

The chain links TRBV7-8 to TRBJ2-7; TRBD1 or TRBD2 may be the D gene (5 bases each). CDR3 length: 15 residues. The V gene's germline CDR1 is SGHVS and CDR2 FQNEAQ. Trimming took 6 bases from V and 1 from J, leaving 16 bases between them. CDR3: CASSERGYLSYEQYF. DNA of the CDR3: TGTGCCAGCAGTGAGAGGGGCTACCTGTCCTACGAGCAGTACTTC. Full variable domain (missing parts from reference TRBV7-8 and TRBJ2-7): GAGVSQSPRYKVAKRGQDVALRCDPISGHVSLFWYQQALGQGPEFLTYFQNEAQLDKSGLPSDRFFAERPEGSVSTLKIQRTQQEDSAVYLCASSERGYLSYEQYFGPGTRLTVT.

The V call is TRBV9, the J call TRBJ1-1; 7 nucleotides align to TRBD1. V was pared by 3 bases and J by 5 bases, with 7 bases of the junction left unmatched. Germline lookup yields CDR1 SGDLS and CDR2 YYNGEE. CDR3 size: 14 residues. The CDR3 reads CASSAKGARTEAFF. In nucleotides, the CDR3 is TGTGCCAGCAGCGCCAAGGGGGCGCGTACTGAAGCTTTCTTT.

The chain combines TRBV4-3 with TRBJ2-5; 8 bases line up with TRBD1. The CDR3 totals 13 residues. The germline CDR1 and CDR2 sequences are LGHNA and YSLEER. V lost 3 bases and J lost 5; bases outside the gene matches: 2. This CDR3 is CASSQRQGETQYF. DNA for the CDR3: TGCGCCAGCAGCCAGCGACAGGGGGAGACCCAGTACTTC.

V and J are TRBV30 and TRBJ2-3, with no clear D. Deletions cut 4 bases from V and 1 base from J, with 9 bases between. Germline V gene lookup returns CDR1 GTSNPN and CDR2 SVGIG (reference sequence). There are 13 residues in the CDR3. This CDR3 reads CAWKIGGTDTQYF. As DNA, the CDR3 is TGTGCCTGGAAGATCGGAGGCACAGATACGCAGTATTTT.

The rearrangement joins TRBV4-1 to TRBJ2-7, with TRBD1 matching 9 bases. The germline V gene encodes CDR1 MGHRA and CDR2 YSYEKL. This CDR3 contains 15 residues. The ends lost 1 base at V and 6 bases at J; junction bases unmatched: 7. The CDR3 protein is CASSQGDRVVSEQYF. In nucleotides, the CDR3 is TGCGCCAGCAGCCAAGGGGACAGGGTGGTTTCCGAGCAGTACTTC.

The chain employs TRBV10-3 and TRBJ1-2, with 7 bases matching TRBD1. The CDR3 consists of 15 residues. Germline V gives CDR1 ENHRY, CDR2 SYGVKD. Losses at the gene ends were 2 bases for V and 1 base for J; bases not matched to a gene: 4. The CDR3 sequence: CAISEPTGFNYGYTF. CDR3 sequence (DNA): TGTGCCATCAGTGAGCCGACAGGGTTTAACTATGGCTACACCTTC.

The rearrangement joins TRBV27 to TRBJ1-5, with D tentatively TRBD1 (6 bases). Germline V lookup: CDR1 MNHEY, CDR2 SMNVEV (reference sequence). V gave up 6 bases and J gave up 3 bases, with 18 bases separating them. The CDR3 totals 16 residues. The CDR3 spells CASRPRSGVANQPQHF. CDR3 nucleotide sequence: TGTGCCAGCAGACCCAGATCAGGGGTGGCCAATCAGCCCCAGCATTTT.

This clonotype has only a few counts. J is TRBJ1-6 and V is TRBV4-3; D not resolved. Germline V gene sequence: CDR1 LGHNA, CDR2 YSLEER. This CDR3 contains 15 residues. V was cut by 1 base and J by 8 bases, with 12 bases left in between. CDR3 region: CASSQALRPDSPLHF. The CDR3 DNA follows: TGCGCCAGCAGCCAAGCTCTTCGCCCTGATTCACCCCTCCACTTT.

The rearrangement links TRBV19 to TRBJ2-2, with D perhaps matching TRBD1 or TRBD2 (5 bases each). This CDR3 has 11 residues. V lost 8 bases, J lost 5 bases, and 6 bases lay in between. Germline values: CDR1 LNHDA, CDR2 SQIVND (reference sequence). The DNA for the CDR3 is TGTGCCAGTGGGGGAACCGGGGAGCTGTTTTTT. Translation: CASGGTGELFF.

The chain recombines TRBV25-1 with TRBJ1-1; D is possibly TRBD1 (6 bases). The CDR3 is made up of 14 amino acids. Trimming took 3 bases from V and 2 from J, leaving 10 bases between them. CDR1 is MGHDK, CDR2 SYGVNS, per germline. Here the CDR3 reads CASSDPQGNTEAFF. The CDR3 DNA is TGTGCCAGCAGTGACCCACAGGGAAACACTGAAGCTTTCTTT.

This chain uses TRBV14 with TRBJ1-1; D gene ambiguous. CDR1 is SGHDN and CDR2 is FVKESK in the germline V gene. V was cut by 3 bases and J by 10 bases, with 12 bases left in between. The CDR3 totals 12 residues. The CDR3 sequence is CASSQYNPGAFF. The DNA for the CDR3 is TGTGCCAGCAGCCAGTATAACCCCGGAGCTTTCTTT.

The chain couples TRBV28 to TRBJ2-7; no clear D gene. Germline lookup yields CDR1 MDHEN and CDR2 SYDVKM. Trimming left V 2 bases short and J 3 bases short, with 11 bases between. This CDR3 has 14 residues. Here the CDR3 reads CASSLVGQSYEQYF. CDR3 coding DNA: TGTGCCAGCAGTTTAGTAGGGCAGAGCTACGAGCAGTACTTC.

This clonotype was seen only a few times. The V and J genes are TRBV12-3 or TRBV12-4 and TRBJ1-5, with D unclear. The germline V and J ends were trimmed by 2 bases and 4 bases, with 15 bases remaining between them. This CDR3 is built from 16 residues. The CDR3 loop reads CASSLRGGGGNQPQHF. As DNA, the CDR3 is TGTGCCAGCAGTTTACGAGGTGGCGGAGGAAATCAGCCCCAGCATTTT.

This chain uses TRBV4-3 with TRBJ1-1; 9 nucleotides align to TRBD1. The length of the CDR3 is 15 residues. V was pared by 2 bases and J by 2 bases, with 3 bases of the junction left unmatched. Germline lookup yields CDR1 LGHNA and CDR2 YSLEER. For the CDR3, the DNA is TGCGCCAGCAGCCAATCGGGACAGGGTAACACTGAAGCTTTCTTT. Translated: CASSQSGQGNTEAFF.

Written as DNA, the CDR3 is TGTGCCAGCAGTGGGGGCAGGGCCCTGGGCTACACCTTC. As protein: CASSGGRALGYTF. The J gene is TRBJ1-2, the V gene TRBV12-3 or TRBV12-4; tentative D call: TRBD1 (6 bases). Trimming cost V 5 bases and J 8 bases, with 15 bases left between them. The CDR3 contains 13 residues.

This clonotype was found once. The chain recombines TRBV6-2 or TRBV6-3 with TRBJ2-7, with D unresolved. Per germline, CDR1 MNHEY and CDR2 SVGEGT. This CDR3 spans 14 amino acids. V lost 0 bases and J lost 4, with 10 bases in between. The CDR3 nucleotides are TGTGCCAGCAGTTACTCGCTTCCCAGGTACGAGCAGTACTTC. Protein product: CASSYSLPRYEQYF.

The V gene is TRBV5-1, the J gene TRBJ2-3; 12 nucleotides align to TRBD2. Germline CDR1 SGHRS, CDR2 YFSETQ. After removal of 3 bases from V and 4 bases from J, the junction contained 6 bases not matched to a gene. CDR3 length equals 16 residues. The CDR3 nucleotides are TGCGCCAGCAGCTGGCTAGCGGGGGGGCCCCCAGATACGCAGTATTTT. Its translation is CASSWLAGGPPDTQYF.

V usage is TRBV6-2 or TRBV6-3 and J usage is TRBJ1-5, with a tentative D call TRBD1 (5 bases). This CDR3 spans 15 amino acids. Germline values: CDR1 MNHEY, CDR2 SVGEGT. Trimming cost V 7 bases and J 1 base, with 14 bases left between them. This CDR3 is CASTEAGRSNQPQHF. CDR3 nucleotide sequence: TGTGCCAGCACTGAAGCGGGGCGGAGCAATCAGCCCCAGCATTTT.